Below, one T cell receptor beta chain is given with its context. The specificity of this receptor is unknown. Base qualities are not provided; no much larger clone lies one nucleotide away. The immunoSEQ hsTCRB v3.0 assay was used at survey level resolution for TRB variable region sequencing. The targeted TRB sequencing depth was about 35,000-55,000 T-cell genomes per sample. Pooled TRB libraries were sequenced on an Illumina MiSeq with a v3 150-cycle kit. The authors' analysis ran thus. Repertoire analysis was run in R within a reproducible Nextflow workflow that covered QC, data transformation and analysis. Custom analyses were implemented in LymphoSeq2, an R package for AIRR-Seq data exploration. Several samples that yielded fewer than 5000 total TRB sequences were excluded, so that under 200 HIV repertoires were analyzed. Among the 180 or so HIV repertoires that were kept, some 60 were collected before ART initiation and 120 to 140 were collected after ART initiation. Repertoires were downsampled to 5000 TRB nucleotide sequences, and summary statistics were averaged over 100 downsampling iterations. Only TRB sequences with CDR3 regions of at least seven amino acids were retained for analysis. Diversity was measured with a Shannon entropy-derived clonality score and the Gini coefficient. In the repertoire networks, any two of the top 5000 CDR3 amino acid sequences were linked whenever the two sequences differed by an edit distance of one. Antigen specificity groups and MHC restriction were predicted for TRB CDR3 amino acid sequences with GLIPH2. To flag known CMV, EBV, HIV or tissue antigen associations, CDR3 amino acid sequences were matched against VDJdb and McPAS-TCR. Pre-ART, post-ART and control groups were compared with Wilcoxon signed-rank tests and Holm-Bonferroni correction. In TCRdb, the immuneACCESS table is reduced to in-frame sequences with V and J assigned. These tables do not hold every clone; where another copy was compared, an unresolved V gene accounts for under half, and the others remain unexplained. V, J and clone size are taken as reported in that table, and D and trimming were inferred from the DNA itself. The sample records about 30,000 clones, 90% to 95% of which are singletons. Approximately 8.2% of the sample is taken by the ten largest.

This record belongs to a study of long-term antiretroviral therapy in people with HIV (dated by TCRdb to between 2021 and 2023). For context, the study as a whole: The earliest samples were collected about a decade before the 2015 WHO recommendation for immediate ART, when ART was typically delayed until CD4 counts fell. About 35% of the 30 participants with HIV were female. A retrospective serial study tested whether changes in peripheral blood TRB repertoire composition and diversity were associated with ART initiation and durable HIV suppression. No cross-contamination during QIAcube processing was seen in test extractions of a monoclonal T-cell line run alongside 33 polyclonal samples. A total of about 180 cryopreserved PBMC samples were contributed to the cohort by 30 adults with confirmed HIV infection, with samples collected serially over a mean of roughly six years (range 1-12).

Inclusion was restricted to participants for whom at least one PBMC sample before ART initiation and at least two post-ART samples were available. Every participant with HIV received treatment in the United States of America. Before DNA extraction, cryopreserved samples of about 0.95-10 million PBMC were thawed and washed. At the time of the earliest PBMC sample, participants with HIV were aged between roughly 20 and 60 years. PBMC samples from each participant spanned 1-4 timepoints before ART initiation and 2-8 timepoints after ART initiation, with a median of 7 samples. Serial HIV viral load, CD4+ T-cell count, ART history and demographic data were obtained for every participant. Using a Qiagen kit on a QIAcube, genomic DNA was extracted from unsorted PBMC, with samples processed in batches of 12. Study-wide findings and limitations: Limited PBMC availability meant only the TCR beta chain was sequenced, without alpha chain pairing. Because cell numbers in pre-ART samples were limited, unsorted PBMC were profiled instead of sorted CD4+ and CD8+ T cells. Inferences about post-ART repertoire changes are limited because no data were available on ART adherence, viral resistance or therapy changes. Expanded TRB clones identified before ART initiation dominated the repertoire across all time points, though the dominance fluctuated and decreased in many PLHIV after ART. Starting ART was linked to a significant rise in TRB diversity, yet even with long-term ART the diversity remained significantly lower than in transplant donor controls. The samples span the years 2004 to 2017, and the ART regimens used at that time may not be as effective as current regimens. Narrower CDR3 length ranges were observed in HIV repertoires than in controls, and an antigen-experienced repertoire with only a slight naive shift after ART was suggested by the network structure.

There are 12 amino acids in the CDR3, from cysteine to phenylalanine inclusive. Here the CDR3 DNA is all that survives: 36 bases in frame from base 1. V was cut back by 9 bases and J by 4 bases, leaving a gap of 10 bases between them. Via the germline V gene (reference sequence), CDR1 is LNHDA and CDR2 SQIVND. This clonotype was obtained from a man in his thirties or forties with HIV. This sequence uses TRBV19 and TRBJ1-5; the D gene is possibly TRBD1, with 5 bases matching. The sample was unsorted PBMCs, taken roughly 6.3 years after starting antiretroviral therapy. The CDR3 amino acid sequence is: CASQGWNQPQHF. The DNA reads as follows: TGTGCCAGCCAGGGATGGAATCAGCCCCAGCATTTT.